The sequence of this TCR beta chain was determined in a study of shared clonotypes between healthy human individuals. This clone was detected a few times. Assay used: immunoSEQ multiplex PCR; TCRdb lists only in-frame clones, some missing. The sample includes around 940,000 clones, about 80% of them seen just once. Germline CDR1 SGHNT, CDR2 YYREEE (reference sequence). This CDR3 is 13 amino acids long. V shed 0 bases and J shed 2 bases, with 6 bases lying between them. The sample was memory CD4+ T cells sorted from blood. Subset of the sample: CD45RA-negative fraction. V is TRBV5-4 and J is TRBJ2-7; D is ambiguous. This TCR was sampled from a man between 18 and 35 years old in good health. The CDR3 protein is CASSLEGTYEQYF. The CDR3 bases are TGTGCCAGCAGCTTGGAAGGTACCTACGAGCAGTACTTC.